These 6 T cell receptor beta chains came from one sample sequenced in a study of spatial heterogeneity in lung cancer. A single record per CDR3 protein comes from TCRdb applying MiXCR to the 5' RACE reads. The sample comprises under 150,000 distinct CDR3 sequences, approximately 10% of which are singletons, and roughly a quarter rests with the top ten. The time point: blood at routine non-recurrence follow-up after resection. The source material was PBMCs, sampled at follow-up. Source of these receptors: a female donor with early-stage non-small cell lung cancer.

Ten or more counts support this clonotype. CDR3 nucleotides: TGTGCCAGCAGGCCAGGACAGGCGAACAATCAGCCCCAGCATTTT. Translating gives CASRPGQANNQPQHF. The rearrangement joins TRBV28 to TRBJ1-5, with 7 bases aligning to TRBD1. The germline V gene has CDR1 MDHEN and CDR2 SYDVKM. The CDR3 is 15 residues long. V trimming: 6 bases; J trimming: 3 bases; junction bases outside the gene matches: 8.

The V call is TRBV19, the J call TRBJ2-7; D is unclear. Trimming cost V 6 bases and J 2 bases, with 11 bases left between them. Per germline, CDR1 LNHDA and CDR2 SQIVND (reference sequence). CDR3 length equals 13 residues. CDR3 residues: CASSISTTYEQYF. Written as DNA, the CDR3 is TGTGCCAGTAGCATTTCTACGACCTACGAGCAGTACTTC.

The rearrangement links TRBV7-3 to TRBJ2-2; D might be TRBD1 or TRBD2, each matching 5 bases. V was cut by 2 bases and J by 3 bases, with 16 bases left in between. The length of the CDR3 is 17 residues. Germline V gene data show CDR1 as SGHTA and CDR2 as FQGTGA. The CDR3 bases are TGTGCCAGCAGCTTACCATCCGGGGCCGCCTACACCGGGGAGCTGTTTTTT. Encoded protein: CASSLPSGAAYTGELFF.

This clonotype appeared a few times. The chain carries TRBV28 and TRBJ2-7; D is ambiguous. CDR1 is MDHEN, CDR2 SYDVKM, per germline. Between the trimmed V and J ends, which lost 5 bases and 1 base, there was a span of 9 bases. The CDR3 extends over 13 amino acids. The CDR3 spells CASSATPSYEQYF. The CDR3 DNA sequence: TGTGCCAGCAGTGCAACTCCGTCCTACGAGCAGTACTTC.

This clonotype has only a few counts. This chain connects TRBV28 to TRBJ1-5, with D unclear. This CDR3 is 18 amino acids long. The germline V and J ends were trimmed by 7 bases and 0 bases, with 22 bases remaining between them. CDR1 MDHEN and CDR2 SYDVKM come from the germline V gene. The CDR3 sequence is CASTQFGWRDNSNQPQHF. The CDR3 DNA is TGTGCCAGCACCCAGTTTGGGTGGCGCGACAATAGCAATCAGCCCCAGCATTTT.

Ten or more counts support this clonotype. This chain connects TRBV7-6 to TRBJ1-1; D unresolved. This CDR3 has 13 residues. Germline CDR1 and CDR2: SGHVS and FNYEAQ. The germline V and J ends were trimmed by 5 bases and 3 bases, with 10 bases remaining between them. CDR3 in DNA: TGTGCCAGCAGCCTCCGTGCGGACACTGAAGCTTTCTTT. It yields the protein CASSLRADTEAFF.